The next 27 T cell receptor beta chains were all read from a single sample in a study of cytomegalovirus exposure and HLA in healthy donors. PCR employed 60 Vbeta and 13 Jbeta primers. Some clones are missing from TCRdb's copy, which holds only in-frame ones; the method was immunoSEQ multiplex PCR. The data show tens of thousands of clones, 70% to 85% seen once. The sequencing input was PBMCs. Every receptor here comes from a man aged 45-65 years in good health and CMV-seronegative.

The CDR3: CAWSLGGSGNTIYF. The CDR3 nucleotides are TGTGCCTGGAGTCTAGGGGGAAGTGGAAACACCATATATTTT. V and J are TRBV30 and TRBJ1-3, with D possibly TRBD1 on 6 matching bases. CDR1 and CDR2 from the germline V gene are GTSNPN and SVGIG (reference sequence). The V end lost 2 bases, the J end lost 3 bases, and 11 bases lay between the germline ends. The CDR3 contains 14 residues.

The chain uses TRBV19 and TRBJ2-7; 7 nucleotides align to TRBD2. The J segment lost 0 bases and the V segment lost 5 bases, leaving 10 bases of the junction unmatched. Looked up from germline, CDR1 is LNHDA and CDR2 is SQIVND (reference sequence). The CDR3 has 16 residues. The CDR3 nucleotides read TGTGCCAGTAGTGCCCCCCGGGGGGTCAGCTCCTACGAGCAGTACTTC. Encoded protein: CASSAPRGVSSYEQYF.

V usage is TRBV15 and J usage is TRBJ2-1, with TRBD2 identical over 10 bases. Germline loops: CDR1 LNHNV, CDR2 YYDKDF (reference sequence). The V gene end was trimmed by 5 bases and the J gene end by 4 bases; junction bases not matched to a gene: 8. The CDR3 covers 16 residues. The CDR3 sequence is CATSGTSGAKYNEQFF. In nucleotides, the CDR3 is TGTGCCACCAGCGGAACTAGCGGGGCAAAATACAATGAGCAGTTCTTC.

This clone is categorized as large. The genes are TRBV10-2 and TRBJ2-7; perhaps TRBD2 as D (5 bases). Between the trimmed V and J ends, which lost 2 bases and 3 bases, there was a span of 11 bases. From germline, CDR1 is WSHSY and CDR2 SAAADI. The CDR3 loop spans 14 amino acids. The CDR3 protein is CASSEGGVNYEQYF. CDR3 nucleotides: TGCGCCAGCAGTGAGGGAGGTGTCAACTACGAGCAGTACTTC.

V is TRBV4-1 and J is TRBJ2-7; TRBD1 matches 7 bases. The trim removed 4 bases at V and 2 bases at J, leaving 5 bases unmatched. Germline CDR1 reads MGHRA; CDR2 reads YSYEKL. The CDR3 has 14 amino acids. The CDR3 DNA reads TGCGCCAGCAGCCGGGGACAGCCCACCTACGAGCAGTACTTC. It translates to CASSRGQPTYEQYF.

The chain recombines TRBV7-2 with TRBJ1-2; 8 bases line up with TRBD1. Per the germline V gene, CDR1 is SGHTA and CDR2 is FQGNSA. Germline trimming cut 1 base from V and 7 bases from J; bases unmatched to any gene: 17. The CDR3 loop spans 18 amino acids. CDR3 amino acids: CASSLDARPGQAISGYTF. CDR3 nucleotides: TGTGCCAGCAGCTTAGACGCGAGACCGGGACAGGCAATAAGTGGCTACACCTTC.

The chain joins TRBV7-9 to TRBJ1-2, with 12 nucleotides matching TRBD1. Germline CDR1 reads SEHNR; CDR2 reads FQNEAQ (reference sequence). J lost 3 bases, V lost 4 bases, and 9 bases had no gene match. The CDR3 runs 17 residues. The CDR3 loop is CASSSRGGQGADYGYTF. Written as DNA, the CDR3 is TGTGCCAGCAGCTCCCGAGGGGGACAGGGGGCGGACTATGGCTACACCTTC.

The genes are TRBV19 and TRBJ2-7; 9 bases map to TRBD1. V shed 5 bases, J shed 4 bases, and the junction held 12 bases outside the gene matches. This CDR3 has 16 residues. Germline assignment: CDR1 LNHDA and CDR2 SQIVND (reference sequence). CDR3 sequence (DNA): TGTGCCAGTAGTCCACTAAGGACAGGGGAAGGTTACGAGCAGTACTTC. It yields the protein CASSPLRTGEGYEQYF.

About this clone itself: At the DNA level, this CDR3 is encoded by other sequences in the same sample as well. This rearrangement joins TRBV5-6 to TRBJ2-7, with 12 positions matching TRBD2. Trimming removed 3 bases from V and 3 bases from J; junction bases left unmatched: 4. CDR1 and CDR2 (germline): SGHDT, YYEEEE. The CDR3 runs to 15 residues. For the CDR3, the DNA is TGTGCCAGCAGCTGGGGGACTAGCGGGTACTACGAGCAGTACTTC. Its translation is CASSWGTSGYYEQYF.

This chain uses TRBV9 with TRBJ2-3; 8 bases fit TRBD1. The CDR3 length is 16 residues. CDR1 and CDR2 from the germline V gene are SGDLS and YYNGEE. With 0 bases clipped from V and 4 bases from J, the junction kept 7 bases outside the gene matches. The CDR3 loop reads CASSVADREISDTQYF. CDR3 nucleotide sequence: TGTGCCAGCAGCGTAGCGGACAGGGAGATTTCAGATACGCAGTATTTT.

The chain uses TRBV4-3 and TRBJ1-3; D possibly corresponds to TRBD1 (6 bases). The CDR3 consists of 17 residues. Trimming shortened V by 0 bases and J by 0 bases, and 12 bases separated the two germline ends. Germline V CDR1 and CDR2: LGHNA, YSLEER. For the CDR3, the DNA is TGCGCCAGCAGCCAAGAAGTGGACAGTCTCTCTGGAAACACCATATATTTT. Translating gives CASSQEVDSLSGNTIYF.

The CDR3 loop is CASSESILAYYRELFF. DNA for the CDR3: TGTGCCAGCAGTGAATCCATACTAGCCTACTACAGGGAGCTGTTTTTT. This sequence joins TRBV2 and TRBJ2-2, with D perhaps TRBD2 (6 bases). This CDR3 has 16 residues. The V end was cut by 2 bases, the J end by 9 bases, with 19 bases between. Germline values: CDR1 SNHLY, CDR2 FYNNEI.

V is TRBV6-4 and J is TRBJ1-6; D is unclear. The CDR3 consists of 15 residues. Looked up from germline, CDR1 is MRHNA and CDR2 is SNTAGT. The V and J ends lost 10 bases and 8 bases respectively, with 21 bases between them. CDR3 loop: CATREKALTYSPLHF. CDR3 in DNA: TGTGCCACGAGGGAGAAGGCCCTTACCTATTCACCCCTCCACTTT.

This chain connects TRBV2 to TRBJ1-4, with TRBD1 identical over 10 bases. This CDR3 is built from 15 residues. The V gene end was trimmed by 7 bases and the J gene end by 8 bases; junction bases not matched to a gene: 10. Looked up from germline, CDR1 is SNHLY and CDR2 is FYNNEI. CDR3 nucleotides: TGTGCCAGCACCCGGGACAGGGGACCTGGGGAAAAACTGTTTTTT. This sequence encodes CASTRDRGPGEKLFF.

The CDR3 nucleotides read TGTGCCAGCTCACCAACAGGGGGGAACACTGAAGCTTTCTTT. Its translation is CASSPTGGNTEAFF. The chain uses TRBV18 and TRBJ1-1; 8 bases fit TRBD1. J gave up 1 base and V 2 bases, and 0 bases lay outside the gene matches. CDR3 size: 14 residues. Germline CDR1 reads KGHSH; CDR2 reads LQKENI.

J is TRBJ1-1 and V is TRBV7-9; D gene unclear. Germline V CDR1 and CDR2: SEHNR, FQNEAQ (reference sequence). The germline V and J ends were trimmed by 6 bases and 1 base, with 9 bases remaining between them. There are 13 residues in the CDR3. CDR3 in amino acids: CASSLEANTEAFF. CDR3 nucleotides: TGTGCCAGCAGTCTCGAAGCGAACACTGAAGCTTTCTTT.

V gene TRBV28 combines with J gene TRBJ1-5; D may be TRBD1 (5 bases). There are 11 residues in the CDR3. The V and J ends lost 2 bases and 12 bases respectively, with 8 bases between them. The V gene's germline CDR1 is MDHEN and CDR2 SYDVKM. The CDR3 spells CASSLPGGQHF. The CDR3 nucleotides are TGTGCCAGCAGTTTACCCGGGGGCCAGCATTTT. Full variable domain (outside the CDR3, taken from reference TRBV28 and TRBJ1-5): DVKVTQSSRYLVKRTGEKVFLECVQDMDHENMFWYRQDPGLGLRLIYFSYDVKMKEKGDIPEGYSVSREKKERFSLILESASTNQTSMYLCASSLPGGQHFGDGTRLSIL.

V is TRBV2 and J is TRBJ2-7, with 7 nucleotides matching TRBD1. Germline CDR1 reads SNHLY; CDR2 reads FYNNEI. V lost 2 bases, J lost 2 bases, and 3 bases stayed unmatched. The CDR3 length is 14 residues. CDR3 amino acids: CASSEIQGAYEQYF. As DNA, the CDR3 is TGTGCCAGCAGTGAAATCCAGGGGGCCTACGAGCAGTACTTC.

The chain is built from TRBV5-1 and TRBJ2-7, with 8 nucleotides matching TRBD1. The trim removed 7 bases at V and 0 bases at J, leaving 6 bases unmatched. This CDR3 has 14 amino acids. Germline CDR1 and CDR2: SGHRS and YFSETQ. The CDR3 loop reads CASGTGLSSYEQYF. The CDR3 region has the DNA TGCGCCAGCGGGACAGGTCTTAGCTCCTACGAGCAGTACTTC.

This chain's CDR3 is CASSLFLQGRGEKLFF. DNA of the CDR3: TGTGCCAGCAGTTTATTCCTCCAGGGAAGAGGTGAAAAACTGTTTTTT. The V gene is TRBV28, the J gene TRBJ1-4; maybe TRBD1 (5 bases). In germline, CDR1 is MDHEN, CDR2 SYDVKM. CDR3 length: 16 amino acids. V lost 1 base and J lost 7, with 16 bases in between.

This clone has only a few counts. The gene calls are TRBV30 and TRBJ1-5, with a weak D call TRBD1 (5 bases). V was trimmed by 2 bases and J by 9 bases, leaving 14 bases between them. The CDR3 spans 13 residues. Germline CDR1 and CDR2: GTSNPN and SVGIG (reference sequence). The CDR3 spells CAWSPTVQGPQHF. The DNA for the CDR3 is TGTGCCTGGAGTCCGACGGTTCAGGGGCCCCAGCATTTT.

The CDR3 here is CASSLPQGHSPLHF. CDR3 nucleotides: TGTGCCAGCAGTTTACCCCAGGGCCATTCACCCCTCCACTTT. The J gene is TRBJ1-6, the V gene TRBV28; TRBD1 is a possible D gene (5 bases). The CDR3 has 14 amino acids. Looked up from germline, CDR1 is MDHEN and CDR2 is SYDVKM. Trimming took 2 bases from V and 8 from J, leaving 10 bases between them.

V usage is TRBV6-1 and J usage is TRBJ1-6; the D is unclear. V was shortened by 4 bases and J by 6 bases, with 7 bases between the two germline ends. The CDR3 has 13 amino acids. CDR1 and CDR2 from the germline V gene are MNHNS and SASEGT. The CDR3 nucleotides are TGTGCCAGCAGTGCTTGGAGTAATTCACCCCTCCACTTT. It codes for CASSAWSNSPLHF.

The J gene is TRBJ1-1, the V gene TRBV14; D ambiguous. The CDR3 spans 15 residues. Trimming removed 4 bases from V and 0 bases from J, with 12 bases in between. Germline V gives CDR1 SGHDN, CDR2 FVKESK. CDR3 DNA: TGTGCCAGCAGCCCTTTGGGCAAAATGAACACTGAAGCTTTCTTT. Amino acid sequence: CASSPLGKMNTEAFF.

The chain is built from TRBV4-1 and TRBJ2-2, with D perhaps matching TRBD2 (6 bases). The CDR3 contains 20 residues. V dropped 4 bases and J dropped 3 bases, with 27 bases sitting between them. Per the germline V gene, CDR1 is MGHRA and CDR2 is YSYEKL. The CDR3 nucleotides read TGCGCCAGCAGCCCGGTAGTGCAGGGAGGTAAGGGTGGATACACCGGGGAGCTGTTTTTT. Amino acids: CASSPVVQGGKGGYTGELFF.

This rearrangement joins TRBV27 to TRBJ1-1; 9 bases agree with TRBD1. The length of the CDR3 is 14 residues. V lost 8 bases and J lost 6; bases outside the gene matches: 10. Germline V lookup: CDR1 MNHEY, CDR2 SMNVEV (reference sequence). DNA for the CDR3: TGTGCCAGCGATAAGACAGGGGGGACTCCTGAAGCTTTCTTT. Amino acids: CASDKTGGTPEAFF.

This chain connects TRBV4-1 to TRBJ2-5; 9 bases agree with TRBD2. The end of the DNA aligns better with TRBJ2-7, so the J call may be wrong. The length of the CDR3 is 14 residues. In germline, CDR1 is MGHRA, CDR2 YSYEKL. CDR3 sequence (DNA): TGCGCCAGCAGCCAGGTTAGCGGGGGCAACGAGCAGTACTTC. Translating it yields CASSQVSGGNEQYF.